One sample yielded the 19 T cell receptor beta chains listed below, sequenced in a study of T cell responses to AZD1222 COVID-19 vaccine. Produced via immunoSEQ multiplex PCR; TCRdb's table is partial and in-frame only. Of under 110,000 clones listed, 90% are singletons. Sequencing used peripheral blood, obtained on day 0 of AZD1222 vaccination. The source is an adult in good health.

The chain links TRBV6-5 to TRBJ1-1; a weak D match, TRBD1 (6 bases). In germline, CDR1 is MNHEY, CDR2 SVGAGI. The CDR3 totals 15 residues. V dropped 5 bases and J dropped 1 base, with 14 bases sitting between them. The CDR3 sequence is CASSRGDIENTEAFF. As DNA, the CDR3 is TGTGCCAGCAGTCGGGGGGACATCGAGAACACTGAAGCTTTCTTT.

The chain uses TRBV6-5 and TRBJ2-2; TRBD2 matches 9 bases. The germline V gene has CDR1 MNHEY and CDR2 SVGAGI. CDR3 length equals 15 residues. The V gene end was trimmed by 7 bases and the J gene end by 1 base; junction bases not matched to a gene: 4. CDR3 region: CASKAGGRNTGELFF. The CDR3, as DNA: TGTGCCAGCAAAGCGGGGGGACGGAACACCGGGGAGCTGTTTTTT.

The chain has TRBV4-1 and TRBJ2-7, with D perhaps matching TRBD1 (6 bases). This CDR3 has 13 residues. Looked up from germline, CDR1 is MGHRA and CDR2 is YSYEKL. Trimming took 8 bases from V and 0 from J, leaving 11 bases between them. The CDR3 DNA is TGCGCCAGCGCGCGGACAGCCTCCTACGAGCAGTACTTC. Translating gives CASARTASYEQYF.

The chain carries TRBV24-1 and TRBJ1-2; no reliable D call. Germline V gene sequence: CDR1 KGHDR, CDR2 SFDVKD. V lost 2 bases, J lost 4 bases, and 13 bases lay in between. The CDR3 runs 15 residues. The CDR3: CATSDYGRRSYGYTF. CDR3 DNA: TGTGCCACCAGTGATTATGGGAGGAGGAGCTATGGCTACACCTTC.

The J gene is TRBJ1-5, the V gene TRBV19; unclear D gene. The germline V gene has CDR1 LNHDA and CDR2 SQIVND (reference sequence). V was trimmed by 7 bases and J by 2 bases, leaving 18 bases between them. The CDR3 loop spans 16 amino acids. The CDR3 bases are TGTGCCAGTACCAATGCTTTGGGGAGACGCAATCAGCCCCAGCATTTT. Protein product: CASTNALGRRNQPQHF.

This clone has more than one count but fewer than ten. The genes are TRBV2 and TRBJ1-4; D unclear. The CDR3 length is 14 residues. Trimming stripped 4 bases from V and 8 bases from J, with 14 bases between. Per the germline V gene, CDR1 is SNHLY and CDR2 is FYNNEI. The CDR3 protein is CASSVGRVREKLFF. Written as DNA, the CDR3 is TGTGCCAGCAGTGTGGGTCGGGTCAGGGAAAAACTGTTTTTT.

This chain connects TRBV19 to TRBJ1-1; D gene ambiguous. Trimming took 2 bases from V and 0 from J, leaving 10 bases between them. The germline V gene encodes CDR1 LNHDA and CDR2 SQIVND (reference sequence). This CDR3 is built from 15 residues. CDR3 residues: CASSILPGMNTEAFF. The CDR3, as DNA: TGTGCCAGTAGTATACTTCCAGGAATGAACACTGAAGCTTTCTTT. The whole variable domain, filled in from reference TRBV19 and TRBJ1-1, reads DGGITQSPKYLFRKEGQNVTLSCEQNLNHDAMYWYRQDPGQGLRLIYYSQIVNDFQKGDIAEGYSVSREKKESFPLTVTSAQKNPTAFYLCASSILPGMNTEAFFGQGTRLTVV.

The chain has TRBV5-1 and TRBJ1-3; weak D call: TRBD1 (6 bases). Germline CDR1 reads SGHRS; CDR2 reads YFSETQ. Trimming left V 0 bases short and J 8 bases short, with 12 bases between. CDR3 length: 14 residues. The CDR3 DNA follows: TGCGCCAGCAGCTTGGGGGGGACACAAGACACCATATATTTT. This encodes CASSLGGTQDTIYF.

This clone is a singleton in its sample. The V and J genes are TRBV19 and TRBJ2-1; 10 bases are shared with TRBD2. Germline CDR1 LNHDA, CDR2 SQIVND (reference sequence). V was clipped by 0 bases and J by 5 bases; unmatched bases: 7. The CDR3 runs 17 residues. CDR3 sequence (DNA): TGTGCCAGTAGTATAGATCTTACTAGCGGGGTACACAATGAGCAGTTCTTC. It codes for CASSIDLTSGVHNEQFF.

This rearrangement joins TRBV5-1 to TRBJ2-2, with D tentatively TRBD1 or TRBD2 (5 bases each). CDR1 is SGHRS, CDR2 YFSETQ, per germline. The ends were cut back, 4 bases at V and 5 bases at J, with 12 bases in the middle. The CDR3 extends over 14 amino acids. The CDR3 DNA reads TGCGCCAGCAGCCGTGGGGGAATTACCGGGGAGCTGTTTTTT. Protein product: CASSRGGITGELFF.

This chain connects TRBV5-1 to TRBJ2-7, with a possible D match to TRBD1 (6 bases). V gave up 4 bases and J gave up 6 bases, with 20 bases separating them. The CDR3 extends over 15 amino acids. Germline loops: CDR1 SGHRS, CDR2 YFSETQ. The chain's CDR3 is CASSITTGASTEQYF. As DNA, the CDR3 is TGCGCCAGCAGCATTACGACAGGAGCTTCTACCGAGCAGTACTTC.

The rearrangement links TRBV5-1 to TRBJ1-2; D might be TRBD1 (5 bases). Trimming stripped 0 bases from V and 6 bases from J, with 12 bases between. CDR1 SGHRS and CDR2 YFSETQ come from the germline V gene. The CDR3 runs 14 residues. For the CDR3, the DNA is TGCGCCAGCAGCTTGGTAGGGGACCAAAATGGCTACACCTTC. This translates into CASSLVGDQNGYTF.

This sequence joins TRBV7-6 and TRBJ2-3; D not certain. The CDR3 totals 14 residues. CDR1 is SGHVS and CDR2 is FNYEAQ in the germline V gene. Trimming pared 4 bases from V and 3 bases from J, leaving 11 bases between. This CDR3 reads CASSSNPETDTQYF. The CDR3 DNA reads as TGTGCCAGCAGCTCGAACCCTGAGACAGATACGCAGTATTTT. The complete variable domain, with remaining parts taken from reference TRBV7-6 and TRBJ2-3, reads GAGVSQSPRYKVTKRGQDVALRCDPISGHVSLYWYRQALGQGPEFLTYFNYEAQQDKSGLPNDRFSAERPEGSISTLTIQRTEQRDSAMYRCASSSNPETDTQYFGPGTRLTVL.

V usage is TRBV6-4 and J usage is TRBJ2-3, with 10 bases aligning to TRBD2. Germline values: CDR1 MRHNA, CDR2 SNTAGT. The V gene end was trimmed by 2 bases and the J gene end by 2 bases; junction bases not matched to a gene: 4. CDR3 length equals 16 residues. Here the CDR3 DNA reads TGTGCCAGCAGTGACCACAGCGGGGGGGCCACAGATACGCAGTATTTT. Its translation: CASSDHSGGATDTQYF.

The V call is TRBV29-1, the J call TRBJ1-2; maybe TRBD1 (5 bases). Germline lookup yields CDR1 SQVTM and CDR2 ANQGSEA. Deletions cut 7 bases from V and 5 bases from J, with 17 bases between. This CDR3 has 13 residues. The CDR3 sequence is CSAEPGDSYGYTF. Written as DNA, the CDR3 is TGCAGCGCAGAACCGGGGGATTCGTATGGCTACACCTTC.

This clone has a single count. V gene TRBV6-5 combines with J gene TRBJ1-1, with D maybe TRBD1 (6 bases). The CDR3 runs to 15 residues. Trimming cost V 7 bases and J 0 bases, with 15 bases left between them. The germline gives CDR1 MNHEY, CDR2 SVGAGI. DNA for the CDR3: TGTGCCAGCAAATCGGTGGACAGCATGAACACTGAAGCTTTCTTT. This encodes CASKSVDSMNTEAFF.

This chain uses TRBV4-2 with TRBJ2-3; the D gene is possibly TRBD1 (5 bases). Germline-derived CDR1 and CDR2 are LGHNA and YNFKEQ. The germline V and J ends were trimmed by 2 bases and 3 bases, with 12 bases remaining between them. The CDR3 extends over 15 amino acids. The CDR3 here is CASSQSRGWTDTQYF. The CDR3, as DNA: TGTGCCAGCAGCCAAAGTAGGGGCTGGACAGATACGCAGTATTTT.

DNA for the CDR3: TGTGCCAGCAGCCTGGGGACCTACAATGAGCAGTTCTTC. Protein: CASSLGTYNEQFF. This sequence joins TRBV7-9 and TRBJ2-1; D ambiguous. Germline V lookup: CDR1 SEHNR, CDR2 FQNEAQ (reference sequence). This CDR3 comprises 13 residues. Trimming took 5 bases from V and 2 from J, leaving 7 bases between them.

The V and J genes are TRBV18 and TRBJ1-4, with D maybe TRBD1 (6 bases). The germline V gene has CDR1 KGHSH and CDR2 LQKENI. This CDR3 spans 14 amino acids. Between the trimmed V and J ends, which lost 5 bases and 4 bases, there was a span of 11 bases. In nucleotides, the CDR3 is TGTGCCAGCTCAGCAACAGGGAATAATGAAAAACTGTTTTTT. Its translation: CASSATGNNEKLFF.